This T cell receptor (beta chain) was found in a study of blood T cells in healthy people across ages. Study-wide context: The capture of about one barcoded beta molecule per two T cells was achieved by template switching.

It was with a sample-barcoded 5' primer and a J-beta primer mix that a second PCR of roughly 7 to 11 cycles was run. MiXCR, run by TCRdb on the 5' RACE reads, gives a single entry per CDR3 protein. The sample has about 1.4 million distinct CDR3 sequences; 59% are singletons. Isolating PBMCs gave at least 7 million of these cells per sample. Total RNA extraction produced at least 5.5 micrograms (per sample) for the study. V shed 5 bases and J shed 2 bases, with 21 bases lying between them. CDR1 and CDR2 from the germline V gene are SGHTA and FQGNSA. CDR3 size: 17 residues. The J gene is TRBJ2-5, the V gene TRBV7-2; D is perhaps TRBD2 (5 bases). The clonotype was recovered from a man aged 18 to 30 in good health. Sequenced: blood. The CDR3 DNA reads TGTGCCAGCAGCGTCACTCTCTCGGGCAGGAGGCAAGAGACCCAGTACTTC. Translated, it gives CASSVTLSGRRQETQYF. Full variable domain (remainder filled in from reference TRBV7-2 and TRBJ2-5): GAGVSQSPSNKVTEKGKDVELRCDPISGHTALYWYRQSLGQGLEFLIYFQGNSAPDKSGLPSDRFSAERTGGSVSTLTIQRTQQEDSAVYLCASSVTLSGRRQETQYFGPGTRLLVL.